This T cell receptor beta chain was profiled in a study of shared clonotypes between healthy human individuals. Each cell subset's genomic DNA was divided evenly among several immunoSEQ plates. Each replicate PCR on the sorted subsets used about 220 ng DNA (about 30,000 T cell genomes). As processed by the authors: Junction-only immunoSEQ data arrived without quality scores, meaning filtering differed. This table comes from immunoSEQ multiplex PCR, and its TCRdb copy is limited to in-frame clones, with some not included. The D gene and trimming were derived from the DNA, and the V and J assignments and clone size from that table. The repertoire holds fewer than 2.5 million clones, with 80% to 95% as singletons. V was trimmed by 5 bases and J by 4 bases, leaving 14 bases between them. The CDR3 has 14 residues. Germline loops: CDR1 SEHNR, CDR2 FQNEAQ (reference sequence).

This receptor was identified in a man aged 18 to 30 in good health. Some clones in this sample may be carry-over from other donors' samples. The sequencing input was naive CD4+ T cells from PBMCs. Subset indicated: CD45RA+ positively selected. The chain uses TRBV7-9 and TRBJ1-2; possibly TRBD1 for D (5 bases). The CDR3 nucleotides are TGTGCCAGCAGCCCAGGGAGGGAGCGCTATGGCTACACCTTC. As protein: CASSPGRERYGYTF.